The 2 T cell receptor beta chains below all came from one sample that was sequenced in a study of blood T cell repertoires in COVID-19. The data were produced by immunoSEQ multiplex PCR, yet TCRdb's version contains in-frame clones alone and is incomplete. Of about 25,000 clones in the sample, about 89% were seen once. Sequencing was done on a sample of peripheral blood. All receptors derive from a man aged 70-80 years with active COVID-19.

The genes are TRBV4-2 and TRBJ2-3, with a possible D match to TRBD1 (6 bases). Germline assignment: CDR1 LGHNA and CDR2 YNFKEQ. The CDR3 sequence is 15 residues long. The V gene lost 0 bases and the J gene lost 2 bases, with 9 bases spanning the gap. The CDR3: CASSQDRTDTDTQYF. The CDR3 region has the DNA TGTGCCAGCAGCCAAGATAGGACAGACACAGATACGCAGTATTTT.

CDR3 bases: TGTGCCAGCAGCTTAGTTGGGGCGAGCACAGATACGCAGTATTTT. It encodes CASSLVGASTDTQYF. The gene calls are TRBV7-6 and TRBJ2-3, with a tentative D call TRBD1 (5 bases). Germline V gene lookup returns CDR1 SGHVS and CDR2 FNYEAQ. Trimming took 1 base from V and 0 from J, leaving 8 bases between them. This CDR3 contains 15 residues.